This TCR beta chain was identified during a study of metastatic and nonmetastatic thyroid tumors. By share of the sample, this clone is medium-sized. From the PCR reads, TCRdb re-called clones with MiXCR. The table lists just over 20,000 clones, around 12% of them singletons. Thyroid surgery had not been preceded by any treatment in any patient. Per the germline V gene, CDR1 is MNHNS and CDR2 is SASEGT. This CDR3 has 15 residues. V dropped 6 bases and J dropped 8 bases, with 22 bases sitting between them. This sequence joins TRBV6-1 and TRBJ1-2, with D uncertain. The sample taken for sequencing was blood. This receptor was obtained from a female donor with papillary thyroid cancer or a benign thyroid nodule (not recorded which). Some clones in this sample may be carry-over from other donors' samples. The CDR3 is CASSNYVGLSRGYTF. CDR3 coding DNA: TGTGCCAGCAGCAATTACGTAGGGCTATCTCGGGGCTACACCTTC.